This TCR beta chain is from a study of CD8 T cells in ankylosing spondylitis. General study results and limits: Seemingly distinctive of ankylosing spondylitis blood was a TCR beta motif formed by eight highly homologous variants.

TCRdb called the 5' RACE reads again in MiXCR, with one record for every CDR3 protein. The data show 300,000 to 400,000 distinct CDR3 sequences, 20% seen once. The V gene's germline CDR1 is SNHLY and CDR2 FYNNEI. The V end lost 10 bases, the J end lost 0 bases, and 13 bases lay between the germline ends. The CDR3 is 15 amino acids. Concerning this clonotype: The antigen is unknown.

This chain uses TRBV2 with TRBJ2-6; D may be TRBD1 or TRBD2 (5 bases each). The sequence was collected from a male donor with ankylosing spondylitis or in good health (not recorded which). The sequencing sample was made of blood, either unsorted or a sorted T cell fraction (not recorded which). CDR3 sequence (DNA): TGTGCCATCCGGGACGACAACTCTGGGGCCAACGTCCTGACTTTC. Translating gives CAIRDDNSGANVLTF.